Included here is one T cell receptor beta chain sequence, with context. What it recognizes is unknown. CDR1 LGHDT and CDR2 YNNKEL come from the germline V gene (reference sequence). Trimming pared 4 bases from V and 11 bases from J, leaving 14 bases between. The CDR3 spans 12 residues. This record comes from a study of post-analysis software for immune sequencing data. The authors incorporated unique molecular identifiers into the TCR beta cDNA libraries. One entry per CDR3 protein, called by TCRdb with MiXCR from the PCR reads. The table records 800,000 to 950,000 distinct CDR3 sequences, 53% of them present only once. Whole-study findings and limits: Patients had higher frequencies than controls of about 5 TRBV segments, including TRBV5-6, TRBV5-1 and TRBV20-1.

The sequencing sample was made of blood. This sequence joins TRBV3-1 and TRBJ2-5; D ambiguous. The sequence derives from a girl aged 10-17 years with multiple sclerosis. This chain's CDR3 is CASSPAGEEQYF. The CDR3 DNA follows: TGTGCCAGCAGCCCCGCCGGAGAAGAGCAGTACTTC.